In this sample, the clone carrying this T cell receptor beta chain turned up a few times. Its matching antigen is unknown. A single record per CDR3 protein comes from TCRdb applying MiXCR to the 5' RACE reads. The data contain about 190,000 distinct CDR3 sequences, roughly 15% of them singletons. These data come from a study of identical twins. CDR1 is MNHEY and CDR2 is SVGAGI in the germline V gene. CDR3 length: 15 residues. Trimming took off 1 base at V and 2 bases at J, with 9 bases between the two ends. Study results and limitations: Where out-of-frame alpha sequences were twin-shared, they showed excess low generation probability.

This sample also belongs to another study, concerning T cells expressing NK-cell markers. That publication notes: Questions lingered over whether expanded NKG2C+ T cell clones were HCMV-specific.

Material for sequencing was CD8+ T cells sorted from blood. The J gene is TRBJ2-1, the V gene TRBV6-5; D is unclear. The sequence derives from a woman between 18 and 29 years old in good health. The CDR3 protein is CASSYWAGTYNEQFF. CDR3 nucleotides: TGTGCCAGCAGTTACTGGGCAGGCACCTACAATGAGCAGTTCTTC.